This T cell receptor beta chain comes out of a study of cytomegalovirus exposure and HLA in healthy donors. Primers: 60 Vbeta forward and 13 Jbeta reverse. Profiled with immunoSEQ multiplex PCR; TCRdb holds only in-frame clones, not every one. The sample has 110,000 to 150,000 clones, about two thirds seen once. This CDR3 has 16 amino acids. V lost 4 bases, J lost 2 bases, and 6 bases stayed unmatched. Germline V gives CDR1 SGHDN, CDR2 FVKESK. Notes on the study in general: The productive fraction for most TCR beta V segments was about 90% or about 30% in an earlier analysis. The investigators catalogued 164 TCR beta chains as cytomegalovirus-associated. Only CMV serostatus was available as immune exposure information.

Regarding this clone: Its specificity is unknown.

Sample: PBMCs. The V gene is TRBV14, the J gene TRBJ2-5; TRBD1 matches 11 bases. The sequence derives from an older woman in good health and CMV-seropositive. The CDR3 sequence: CASSRRTGGYQETQYF. DNA for the CDR3: TGTGCCAGCAGCCGCCGGACAGGGGGCTATCAAGAGACCCAGTACTTC.